The next 9 T cell receptor beta chains were all read from a single sample in a study of Graves' ophthalmopathy and Graves' hyperthyroidism. TCR beta CDR3 regions were amplified from RNA transcripts. RT-PCR was first run with HTBI primers, then multiplex PCR in a second round. TCRdb passed the multiplex PCR reads through MiXCR, listing each CDR3 protein once. Here the sample spans roughly 300,000 distinct CDR3 sequences, about a sixth being singletons. The sequencing input was peripheral blood. The receptors here all came from an adult man with Graves' ophthalmopathy.

This clonotype was detected ten times or more. The chain joins TRBV12-3 or TRBV12-4 to TRBJ2-2; no reliable D call. CDR3 length: 15 residues. Trimming removed 7 bases at V and 2 bases at J, with 14 bases between. CDR3 DNA sequence: TGTGCCAGCACCTCGACCCCCCTTAACACCGGGGAGCTGTTTTTT. It encodes CASTSTPLNTGELFF.

This clonotype has ten or more counts. The chain joins TRBV4-3 to TRBJ1-6, with D hard to call. The V end was cut by 1 base, the J end by 9 bases, with 7 bases between. This CDR3 has 13 residues. The germline gives CDR1 LGHNA, CDR2 YSLEER. CDR3 DNA: TGCGCCAGCAGCCAAGCGAGAACTTCACCCCTCCACTTT. It specifies CASSQARTSPLHF.

This clonotype was found many times. Germline and junction disagree at one end, which may indicate a read error. V is TRBV2 and J is TRBJ2-5; D is possibly TRBD1 or TRBD2 (6 bases each). The V gene's germline CDR1 is SNHLY and CDR2 FYNNEI. The CDR3 extends over 13 amino acids. The CDR3 DNA follows: TGTGCCAACAGTGTGGGGGGCGGGGAGACCCAGTACTTC. Protein product: CANSVGGGETQYF. Drawing the rest from reference TRBV2 and TRBJ2-5, the complete variable domain is EPEVTQTPSHQVTQMGQEVILRCVPISNHLYFYWYRQILGQKVEFLVSFYNNEISEKSEIFDDQFSVERPDGSNFTLKIRSTKLEDSAMYFCANSVGGGETQYFGPGTRLLVL.

This clonotype has ten or more counts. V usage is TRBV27 and J usage is TRBJ1-2; D might be TRBD1 (6 bases). V gave up 5 bases and J gave up 3 bases, with 16 bases separating them. The CDR3 spans 15 residues. CDR1 and CDR2 from the germline V gene are MNHEY and SMNVEV (reference sequence). The CDR3 DNA is TGTGCCAGCAGTCTTTGGGGGCCTTCTGACTATGGCTACACCTTC. Its translation is CASSLWGPSDYGYTF.

This clonotype was picked up a small number of times. V usage is TRBV5-6 and J usage is TRBJ1-1; a possible D gene is TRBD1 (5 bases). Trimming stripped 0 bases from V and 7 bases from J, with 10 bases between. The CDR3 loop spans 13 amino acids. The germline CDR1 and CDR2 sequences are SGHDT and YYEEEE. CDR3 in amino acids: CASSLVGAHEAFF. CDR3 coding DNA: TGTGCCAGCAGCTTGGTTGGGGCGCATGAAGCTTTCTTT.

V is TRBV7-2 and J is TRBJ2-5, with 7 bases aligning to TRBD2. The CDR3 contains 14 residues. CDR1 and CDR2 from the germline V gene are SGHTA and FQGNSA. Trimming at V came to 2 bases and at J to 5 bases, leaving 5 bases not matched to a gene. In nucleotides, the CDR3 is TGTGCCAGCAGCTTAATGTGGGGAGGGGAGACCCAGTACTTC. Translated: CASSLMWGGETQYF.

This clonotype came up many times. The genes are TRBV18 and TRBJ2-7, with 13 bases lining up with TRBD2. Looked up from germline, CDR1 is KGHSH and CDR2 is LQKENI. The CDR3 spans 16 residues. The trim removed 2 bases at V and 2 bases at J, leaving 3 bases unmatched. Here the CDR3 reads CASSPKGLAGTYEQYF. The CDR3, as DNA: TGTGCCAGCTCACCAAAGGGACTAGCGGGGACCTACGAGCAGTACTTC.

Comment on this clonotype: Likely a read error: the CDR3 ends without its conserved phenylalanine or tryptophan. The DNA is omitted, as the CDR3 cannot be located on it reliably, and the CDR3 follows TCRdb's listing. This sequence joins TRBV6-9 and TRBJ2-4. From germline, CDR1 is MNHGY and CDR2 SVAAGI. The CDR3 spans 11 amino acids, including both terminal residues. The CDR3 loop reads CASRSMGEQLS.

This clonotype was recorded at least ten times. The chain recombines TRBV6-2 or TRBV6-3 with TRBJ1-5, with D possibly TRBD1 on 5 matching bases. The germline V and J ends were trimmed by 7 bases and 5 bases, with 18 bases remaining between them. The germline V gene has CDR1 MNHEY and CDR2 SVGEGT. CDR3 length: 15 amino acids. The CDR3 region is CASTPRGTWDQPQHF. CDR3 DNA sequence: TGTGCCAGCACCCCAAGGGGTACCTGGGATCAGCCCCAGCATTTT.